The 8 T cell receptor beta chains given below trace back to one sample, sequenced in a study of OX40 agonist ivuxolimab in advanced cancers. Generated by immunoSEQ multiplex PCR, the TCRdb table keeps only in-frame clones and is missing some. The table includes approximately 57,000 clones, around four fifths detected once. Here the sequenced sample was CD4+ or CD8+ T cells sorted from blood, taken in a trial of the OX40 agonist ivuxolimab. These receptors originate from an adult with an advanced solid tumor such as melanoma, head and neck, liver or kidney cancer.

The chain combines TRBV21-1 with TRBJ2-7; whether TRBD1, the table's D call, matches the DNA was not checked. TRBV21-1 is designated a pseudogene. The CDR3 runs 17 residues. The chain's CDR3 is CASSPDRGALISYEQYF. The CDR3 DNA follows: TGTGCCAGCAGCCCGGACAGGGGCGCCTTGATCTCCTACGAGCAGTACTTC.

The chain employs TRBV14 and TRBJ2-5; the D gene could be TRBD1 or TRBD2 (5 bases each). The CDR3 length is 16 residues. Germline CDR1 is SGHDN and CDR2 is FVKESK. The V end was cut by 3 bases, the J end by 4 bases, with 18 bases between. The CDR3 loop reads CASSQTPGARGETQYF. In DNA, the CDR3 is TGTGCCAGCAGCCAGACACCTGGGGCGAGGGGAGAGACCCAGTACTTC.

Here the CDR3 reads CASSRTGIDTQYF. The CDR3 coding sequence is TGTGCCAGCAGCCGGACAGGGATCGATACGCAGTATTTT. This sequence joins TRBV14 and TRBJ2-3; 8 bases align to TRBD1. CDR1 is SGHDN, CDR2 FVKESK, per germline. Germline trimming cut 4 bases from V and 6 bases from J; bases unmatched to any gene: 3. The CDR3 covers 13 residues. The whole variable domain, remainder taken from reference TRBV14 and TRBJ2-3, is EAGVTQFPSHSVIEKGQTVTLRCDPISGHDNLYWYRRVMGKEIKFLLHFVKESKQDESGMPNNRFLAERTGGTYSTLKVQPAELEDSGVYFCASSRTGIDTQYFGPGTRLTVL.

This clone appeared once. The gene calls are TRBV9 and TRBJ2-7; TRBD2 agrees at 7 bases. Germline V CDR1 and CDR2: SGDLS, YYNGEE. V gave up 0 bases and J gave up 6 bases; unmatched junction bases: 9. The CDR3 is 15 residues long. The CDR3 here is CASSVVAGVNSEQYF. The CDR3 coding sequence is TGTGCCAGCAGCGTAGTGGCGGGGGTCAATAGCGAGCAGTACTTC. The full variable domain, its missing parts supplied by reference TRBV9 and TRBJ2-7, is DSGVTQTPKHLITATGQRVTLRCSPRSGDLSVYWYQQSLDQGLQFLIQYYNGEERAKGNILERFSAQQFPDLHSELNLSSLELGDSALYFCASSVVAGVNSEQYFGPGTRLTVT.

This clone has just a few counts. This chain connects TRBV5-6 to TRBJ2-3; D unclear. This CDR3 has 13 residues. V shed 1 base and J shed 6 bases, with 9 bases lying between them. Per germline, CDR1 SGHDT and CDR2 YYEEEE. CDR3 residues: CASSLTPSDTQYF. CDR3 in DNA: TGTGCCAGCAGCTTGACGCCCTCCGATACGCAGTATTTT.

The chain uses TRBV19 and TRBJ1-6; 7 bases fit TRBD1. The V gene end was trimmed by 8 bases and the J gene end by 19 bases; junction bases not matched to a gene: 14. CDR1 and CDR2 from the germline V gene are LNHDA and SQIVND (reference sequence). The CDR3 is 12 residues long. The CDR3 nucleotides read TGTGCCAGTTCCCGGGGACAGCACATGTTACACTTT. Encoded protein: CASSRGQHMLHF.

This clone was seen once. The chain couples TRBV7-6 to TRBJ1-3, with 7 bases identical to TRBD1. J gave up 3 bases and V 6 bases, and 14 bases lay outside the gene matches. The CDR3 runs to 17 residues. CDR1 SGHVS and CDR2 FNYEAQ come from the germline V gene. In DNA, the CDR3 is TGTGCCAGCAGTGAGTTATACAGGGGAAAAAGTGGAAACACCATATATTTT. Translated, it gives CASSELYRGKSGNTIYF.

This chain uses TRBV5-1 with TRBJ1-3; no definite D call. The germline V and J ends were trimmed by 3 bases and 0 bases, with 10 bases remaining between them. Germline V gene data show CDR1 as SGHRS and CDR2 as YFSETQ. This CDR3 comprises 15 residues. The CDR3 region is CASSSNRDSGNTIYF. DNA for the CDR3: TGCGCCAGCAGCTCAAACCGGGACTCTGGAAACACCATATATTTT. Complete variable domain (other parts from reference TRBV5-1 and TRBJ1-3): KAGVTQTPRYLIKTRGQQVTLSCSPISGHRSVSWYQQTPGQGLQFLFEYFSETQRNKGNFPGRFSGRQFSNSRSEMNVSTLELGDSALYLCASSSNRDSGNTIYFGEGSWLTVV.